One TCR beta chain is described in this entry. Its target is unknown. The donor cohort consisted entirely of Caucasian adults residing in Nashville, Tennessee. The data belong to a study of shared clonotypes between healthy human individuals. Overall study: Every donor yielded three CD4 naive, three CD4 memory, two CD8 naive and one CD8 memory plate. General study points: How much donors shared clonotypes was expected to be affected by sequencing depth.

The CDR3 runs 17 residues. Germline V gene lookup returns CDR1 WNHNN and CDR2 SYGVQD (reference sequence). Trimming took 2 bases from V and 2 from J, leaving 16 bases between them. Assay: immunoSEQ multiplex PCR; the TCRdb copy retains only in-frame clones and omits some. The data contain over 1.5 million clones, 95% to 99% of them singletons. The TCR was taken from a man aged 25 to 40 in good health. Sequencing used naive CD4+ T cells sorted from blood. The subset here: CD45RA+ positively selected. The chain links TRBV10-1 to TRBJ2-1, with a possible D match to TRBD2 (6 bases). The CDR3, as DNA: TGCGCCAGCAGTGAGGGCCCAGCCGGAGGGGCCTACAATGAGCAGTTCTTC. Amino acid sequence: CASSEGPAGGAYNEQFF.